The 23 T cell receptor beta chains presented below share a single source sample, sequenced in a study of blood T cell repertoires in COVID-19. Clones were sequenced by immunoSEQ multiplex PCR, and TCRdb holds only the in-frame ones, with some missing. Among about 280,000 clones listed, 75% to 90% were seen once. Sample: peripheral blood. Receptors originate from an older woman with COVID-19, enrolled during active disease.

The chain combines TRBV9 with TRBJ2-1; TRBD1 might be the D (5 bases). CDR3 size: 16 residues. V was shortened by 3 bases and J by 1 base, with 14 bases between the two germline ends. Germline loops: CDR1 SGDLS, CDR2 YYNGEE. The CDR3 here is CASSDPLGLSYNEQFF. DNA for the CDR3: TGTGCCAGCAGCGATCCTTTGGGGCTGTCCTACAATGAGCAGTTCTTC.

The rearrangement joins TRBV29-1 to TRBJ2-1; 10 bases map to TRBD1. The CDR3 is 13 amino acids. Losses at the gene ends were 7 bases for V and 4 bases for J; bases not matched to a gene: 4. The germline V gene encodes CDR1 SQVTM and CDR2 ANQGSEA. CDR3 loop: CSAGTGDYNEQFF. The CDR3 bases are TGCAGCGCGGGGACAGGGGATTACAATGAGCAGTTCTTC.

CDR3 amino acids: CASSEVQGLEQYF. The CDR3 DNA reads TGTGCCAGCAGTGAAGTCCAGGGGCTCGAGCAGTACTTC. The chain combines TRBV2 with TRBJ2-7; D might be TRBD1 (6 bases). The CDR3 sequence is 13 residues long. The V gene lost 1 base and the J gene lost 6 bases, with 10 bases spanning the gap. Germline CDR1 and CDR2: SNHLY and FYNNEI.

V and J are TRBV2 and TRBJ2-3; no clear D gene. V was pared by 6 bases and J by 4 bases, with 5 bases between. Germline CDR1 SNHLY, CDR2 FYNNEI. The CDR3 covers 11 residues. CDR3 bases: TGTGCCAGCAGGGGCCCAGATACGCAGTATTTT. As protein: CASRGPDTQYF.

This clone turned up a few times. This chain uses TRBV3-1 (or the pseudogene TRBV3-2) with TRBJ1-6, with D possibly matching TRBD1 (5 bases). V lost 5 bases and J lost 2, with 10 bases in between. CDR3 length equals 15 residues. Germline CDR1 reads LGHDT; CDR2 reads YNNKEL (reference sequence). This chain's CDR3 is CASSSGAAYNSPLHF. In nucleotides, the CDR3 is TGTGCCAGCAGCTCTGGGGCCGCCTATAATTCACCCCTCCACTTT.

V gene TRBV3-1 (or the pseudogene TRBV3-2) combines with J gene TRBJ1-2, with D unresolved. The CDR3 is 14 amino acids. Germline CDR1 LGHDT, CDR2 YNNKEL (reference sequence). Trimming cost V 0 bases and J 6 bases, with 11 bases left between them. CDR3 loop: CASSQDRGRHGYTF. As DNA, the CDR3 is TGTGCCAGCAGCCAAGATCGAGGTAGGCATGGCTACACCTTC.

Here the CDR3 DNA reads TGTGCCACCAGTGATTCCGGGACAAAGGCCTACGAGCAGTACTTC. Encoded protein: CATSDSGTKAYEQYF. The V call is TRBV24-1, the J call TRBJ2-7; weak D call: TRBD1 (6 bases). V was cut by 2 bases and J by 2 bases, with 12 bases left in between. The germline gives CDR1 KGHDR, CDR2 SFDVKD. This CDR3 is 15 amino acids long.

This clone was seen a single time. The rearrangement joins TRBV11-3 to TRBJ2-5; 15 bases align to TRBD2. This CDR3 contains 17 residues. From germline, CDR1 is SGHNT and CDR2 YENEEA. V was clipped by 0 bases and J by 5 bases; unmatched bases: 4. DNA of the CDR3: TGTGCCAGCAGCTTAGAGGGACTAGCGGGGGGAGACGAGACCCAGTACTTC. This encodes CASSLEGLAGGDETQYF.

V usage is TRBV7-2 and J usage is TRBJ2-1, with 14 bases fitting TRBD2. The CDR3 is made up of 16 amino acids. With V trimmed by 5 bases and J by 15 bases, 15 bases remained unmatched. Per the germline V gene, CDR1 is SGHTA and CDR2 is FQGNSA. The CDR3 coding sequence is TGTGCCAGCAGCCCGACCCGGACTAGCGGGGGGCTCCAGGGGTTCTTC. This translates into CASSPTRTSGGLQGFF. Variable domain in full (rest from reference TRBV7-2 and TRBJ2-1): GAGVSQSPSNKVTEKGKDVELRCDPISGHTALYWYRQSLGQGLEFLIYFQGNSAPDKSGLPSDRFSAERTGGSVSTLTIQRTQQEDSAVYLCASSPTRTSGGLQGFFGPGTRLTVL.

The genes are TRBV10-3 and TRBJ2-1; TRBD1 might be the D (5 bases). Germline-derived CDR1 and CDR2 are ENHRY and SYGVKD. The length of the CDR3 is 15 residues. V gave up 6 bases and J gave up 0 bases, with 12 bases separating them. The CDR3 DNA reads TGTGCCATCAGGGCCGCAGGGTCCTCCTACAATGAGCAGTTCTTC. Translating gives CAIRAAGSSYNEQFF.

This rearrangement joins TRBV5-5 to TRBJ2-1, with 10 bases aligning to TRBD1. The CDR3 covers 16 residues. Germline values: CDR1 SGHKS, CDR2 YYEKEE (reference sequence). With 7 bases clipped from V and 2 bases from J, the junction kept 9 bases outside the gene matches. The CDR3 here is CASLPEGTGAYNEQFF. The CDR3 DNA sequence: TGTGCCAGCCTACCGGAAGGGACAGGGGCCTACAATGAGCAGTTCTTC.

The J gene is TRBJ2-2, the V gene TRBV4-3, with 10 bases identical to TRBD2. Germline CDR1 reads LGHNA; CDR2 reads YSLEER. Trimming cost V 1 base and J 2 bases; bases outside gene matches: 16. This CDR3 comprises 21 residues. The CDR3 here is CASSQAPRWLAGVLNTGELFF. CDR3 DNA sequence: TGCGCCAGCAGCCAAGCCCCTAGATGGCTAGCGGGGGTTCTAAACACCGGGGAGCTGTTTTTT.

The sample holds a few counts of this clone. V gene TRBV3-1 (or the pseudogene TRBV3-2) combines with J gene TRBJ1-6; D gene unclear. Trimming removed 3 bases at V and 9 bases at J, with 15 bases between. CDR1 and CDR2 from the germline V gene are LGHDT and YNNKEL (reference sequence). This CDR3 is 15 amino acids long. The CDR3 DNA reads as TGTGCCAGCAGCCAGGCGCGGGCACTACCTTCACCCCTCCACTTT. It yields the protein CASSQARALPSPLHF.

The DNA for the CDR3 is TGTGCCAGCAGCCCAGGACTAGCGGGGGGGACGTACCAAGAGACCCAGTACTTC. Translation: CASSPGLAGGTYQETQYF. The chain has TRBV7-7 and TRBJ2-5; TRBD2 matches at 15 bases. V shed 5 bases and J 0 bases; nucleotides not matched to a gene: 7. CDR3 size: 18 residues. Germline CDR1 SSHAT, CDR2 FNYEAQ (reference sequence).

This clone was detected a few times. CDR3 residues: CASSLRGNTGELFF. CDR3 bases: TGTGCCAGCAGCTTACGGGGGAACACCGGGGAGCTGTTTTTT. This chain links TRBV7-7 with TRBJ2-2; possibly TRBD2 for D (5 bases). The CDR3 has 14 amino acids. Germline V gene data show CDR1 as SSHAT and CDR2 as FNYEAQ (reference sequence). Trimming took off 2 bases at V and 1 base at J, with 5 bases between the two ends.

The chain links TRBV19 to TRBJ2-1, with TRBD1 matching over 8 bases. After removal of 5 bases from V and 2 bases from J, the junction contained 5 bases not matched to a gene. The CDR3 loop spans 15 amino acids. Germline CDR1 is LNHDA and CDR2 is SQIVND (reference sequence). CDR3 bases: TGTGCCAGTAGTTTAAGACAGGGGACCTACAATGAGCAGTTCTTC. It codes for CASSLRQGTYNEQFF.

The V call is TRBV2, the J call TRBJ2-5; TRBD2 aligns across 7 bases. The CDR3 has 14 amino acids. From germline, CDR1 is SNHLY and CDR2 FYNNEI. Trimming at V came to 4 bases and at J to 1 base, leaving 3 bases not matched to a gene. In nucleotides, the CDR3 is TGTGCCAGCAGTGGGGGGACTATCCAAGAGACCCAGTACTTC. It specifies CASSGGTIQETQYF.

The CDR3 protein is CASSLLHRGRITEAFF. CDR3 nucleotides: TGTGCCAGCAGCTTACTCCACAGGGGGCGGATCACTGAAGCTTTCTTT. J is TRBJ1-1 and V is TRBV11-2, with 9 bases matching TRBD1. CDR1 and CDR2 (germline): SGHAT, FQNNGV. The CDR3 loop spans 16 amino acids. Losses at the gene ends were 2 bases for V and 4 bases for J; bases not matched to a gene: 8.

This chain connects TRBV6-2 or TRBV6-3 to TRBJ2-7; 7 bases map to TRBD1. The CDR3 spans 15 residues. J gave up 0 bases and V 5 bases, and 7 bases lay outside the gene matches. Germline CDR1 reads MNHEY; CDR2 reads SVGEGT. CDR3 region: CASSALGQLSYEQYF. DNA for the CDR3: TGTGCCAGCAGTGCCTTGGGACAGCTCTCCTACGAGCAGTACTTC.

The V call is TRBV3-1 (or the pseudogene TRBV3-2), the J call TRBJ1-2; D perhaps matches TRBD1 (6 bases). From germline, CDR1 is LGHDT and CDR2 YNNKEL (reference sequence). The length of the CDR3 is 15 residues. V dropped 0 bases and J dropped 5 bases, with 13 bases sitting between them. Here the CDR3 DNA reads TGTGCCAGCAGCCAAGAAAGGGGGGGATTATATGGCTACACCTTC. Amino acids: CASSQERGGLYGYTF.

The sample holds one count of this clone. Here the CDR3 reads CASGRDSISNEQFF. The CDR3 DNA is TGTGCCAGCGGCCGGGACTCAATTTCAAATGAGCAGTTCTTC. The chain couples TRBV3-1 (or the pseudogene TRBV3-2) to TRBJ2-1; TRBD2 might be the D (6 bases). Trimming removed 8 bases at V and 7 bases at J, with 18 bases between. The CDR3 extends over 14 amino acids. Germline CDR1 reads LGHDT; CDR2 reads YNNKEL (reference sequence).

The CDR3 loop is CASKETSGGAHEQYF. The CDR3 nucleotides read TGTGCCAGTAAAGAGACTAGCGGGGGGGCGCACGAGCAGTACTTC. The rearrangement links TRBV27 to TRBJ2-7; 14 bases are shared with TRBD2. The CDR3 is 15 residues long. V lost 9 bases and J lost 5; bases outside the gene matches: 9. The V gene's germline CDR1 is MNHEY and CDR2 SMNVEV (reference sequence).

V gene TRBV3-1 (or the pseudogene TRBV3-2) combines with J gene TRBJ2-7; 10 nucleotides match TRBD2. The CDR3 runs 18 residues. Trimming removed 0 bases from V and 2 bases from J; junction bases left unmatched: 10. CDR1 and CDR2 from the germline V gene are LGHDT and YNNKEL (reference sequence). The CDR3 here is CASSQDWLAGAATYEQYF. DNA of the CDR3: TGTGCCAGCAGCCAAGATTGGCTAGCGGGGGCTGCAACCTACGAGCAGTACTTC.